One sample yielded the 23 T cell receptor beta chains listed below, sequenced in a study of identical twins. TCRdb re-called the 5' RACE reads with MiXCR, one entry per CDR3 protein. This sample has roughly 500,000 distinct CDR3 sequences, with approximately 22% found just once. The same sample was also studied in work on T cells expressing NK-cell markers.

The material sequenced was CD4+ T cells sorted from blood. These receptors were collected from a woman under 30 in good health.

This clonotype was found a few times. The genes are TRBV5-1 and TRBJ2-3; 10 bases agree with TRBD1. V trimming: 4 bases; J trimming: 4 bases; junction bases outside the gene matches: 3. Germline V CDR1 and CDR2: SGHRS, YFSETQ. The CDR3 is 14 amino acids. The CDR3: CASSNGQGADTQYF. The CDR3 nucleotides read TGCGCCAGCAGCAATGGACAGGGGGCAGATACGCAGTATTTT. Variable domain in full (rest from reference TRBV5-1 and TRBJ2-3): KAGVTQTPRYLIKTRGQQVTLSCSPISGHRSVSWYQQTPGQGLQFLFEYFSETQRNKGNFPGRFSGRQFSNSRSEMNVSTLELGDSALYLCASSNGQGADTQYFGPGTRLTVL.

A few counts support this clonotype. The rearrangement joins TRBV7-2 to TRBJ1-2; D is unresolved. Per the germline V gene, CDR1 is SGHTA and CDR2 is FQGNSA. The CDR3 consists of 14 residues. Trimming shortened V by 5 bases and J by 5 bases, and 15 bases separated the two germline ends. The CDR3 DNA is TGTGCCAGCAGCCCCCGGGGAGGGATTTATGGCTACACCTTC. It codes for CASSPRGGIYGYTF.

The chain carries TRBV27 and TRBJ2-1, with a weak D call TRBD2 (5 bases). V was clipped by 4 bases and J by 6 bases, with 16 bases between them. From germline, CDR1 is MNHEY and CDR2 SMNVEV (reference sequence). CDR3 length: 15 amino acids. The CDR3 nucleotides are TGTGCCAGCAGTTCCACTAGATGGCCCGGCAATGAGCAGTTCTTC. Protein: CASSSTRWPGNEQFF.

The chain employs TRBV20-1 and TRBJ2-1, with 7 nucleotides matching TRBD2. Per germline, CDR1 DFQATT and CDR2 SNEGSKA (reference sequence). The CDR3 is 16 amino acids. The junction had 17 bases not matched to a gene; V was cut back by 6 bases and J by 6 bases. The CDR3 bases are TGCAGTGCGACAACTTCGGGGCGGGAGCGGTTCAATGAGCAGTTCTTC. The encoded protein is CSATTSGRERFNEQFF.

This clonotype was counted between two and nine times. The chain joins TRBV7-8 to TRBJ2-1; 8 bases map to TRBD1. The V segment lost 5 bases and the J segment 9 bases; nucleotides outside the gene matches: 6. This CDR3 region has 13 residues. Germline V CDR1 and CDR2: SGHVS, FQNEAQ. This CDR3 reads CASSIQQGVEQFF. DNA of the CDR3: TGTGCCAGCAGCATCCAACAGGGGGTTGAGCAGTTCTTC.

J is TRBJ1-4 and V is TRBV29-1; D may be TRBD1 (6 bases). Trimming took 5 bases from V and 6 from J, leaving 16 bases between them. The CDR3 length is 14 residues. The germline gives CDR1 SQVTM, CDR2 ANQGSEA. Written as DNA, the CDR3 is TGCAGCGTTCGGCAGGACAGTGTTTATGAAAAACTGTTTTTT. Protein sequence: CSVRQDSVYEKLFF. Filled out from reference TRBV29-1 and TRBJ1-4, the complete variable domain reads SAVISQKPSRDICQRGTSLTIQCQVDSQVTMMFWYRQQPGQSLTLIATANQGSEATYESGFVIDKFPISRPNLTFSTLTVSNMSPEDSSIYLCSVRQDSVYEKLFFGSGTQLSVL.

The sample holds many counts of this clonotype. V is TRBV3-1 and J is TRBJ1-6; D uncertain. The CDR3 totals 14 residues. Germline V CDR1 and CDR2: LGHDT, YNNKEL (reference sequence). V lost 0 bases to trimming and J lost 6 bases, with 6 bases between them. CDR3 region: CASSQDGFNSPLHF. The CDR3, as DNA: TGTGCCAGCAGCCAAGACGGGTTTAATTCACCCCTCCACTTT.

V usage is TRBV6-6 and J usage is TRBJ2-1; 7 positions agree with TRBD1. Unmatched junction bases numbered 7, after V lost 4 bases and J lost 13 bases. The CDR3 totals 12 residues. Germline loops: CDR1 MNHNY, CDR2 SVGAGI (reference sequence). For the CDR3, the DNA is TGTGCCAGCAGTTTAATACAGGGGTCTCAGTTCTTC. It encodes CASSLIQGSQFF.

This clonotype showed up just a few times. The chain is built from TRBV7-2 and TRBJ1-1; D perhaps matches TRBD1 (6 bases). This CDR3 spans 15 amino acids. Germline V gene data show CDR1 as SGHTA and CDR2 as FQGNSA. The V gene lost 3 bases and the J gene lost 1 base, with 12 bases spanning the gap. The CDR3 sequence is CASSLGGTKNTEAFF. The CDR3 DNA follows: TGTGCCAGCAGCTTGGGTGGGACAAAGAACACTGAAGCTTTCTTT. Variable domain in full (rest from reference TRBV7-2 and TRBJ1-1): GAGVSQSPSNKVTEKGKDVELRCDPISGHTALYWYRQSLGQGLEFLIYFQGNSAPDKSGLPSDRFSAERTGGSVSTLTIQRTQQEDSAVYLCASSLGGTKNTEAFFGQGTRLTVV.

The chain employs TRBV29-1 and TRBJ1-2; possibly TRBD1 for D (6 bases). CDR3 length equals 12 residues. CDR1 and CDR2 from the germline V gene are SQVTM and ANQGSEA. With 7 bases removed from V and 8 bases from J, the gap between germline ends came to 17 bases. The CDR3 region is CSASPSGGGYTF. The CDR3 DNA reads TGCAGCGCTTCTCCATCCGGGGGCGGCTACACCTTC.

This clonotype occurred a few times. The CDR3 DNA is TGTGCCAGCAGCCCGGGGACAGGATTTCGGGTGGACACCATGAACACTGAAGCTTTCTTT. Translated: CASSPGTGFRVDTMNTEAFF. This rearrangement joins TRBV7-6 to TRBJ1-1; TRBD1 agrees at 8 bases. Germline assignment: CDR1 SGHVS and CDR2 FNYEAQ. Unmatched junction bases numbered 20, after V lost 5 bases and J lost 0 bases. The CDR3 has 20 amino acids.

The table lists this clonotype with a few counts. The J gene is TRBJ2-2, the V gene TRBV5-1; 7 bases are shared with TRBD1. The CDR3 is made up of 17 amino acids. Trimming took 5 bases from V and 0 from J; bases not matched to a gene: 10. Germline CDR1 reads SGHRS; CDR2 reads YFSETQ. The CDR3 DNA follows: TGCGCCAGCAGTAATACCGCCGGGACAGCGAACACCGGGGAGCTGTTTTTT. Its translation is CASSNTAGTANTGELFF.

There are a few counts of this clonotype. The rearrangement joins TRBV12-3 or TRBV12-4 to TRBJ1-2; D is possibly TRBD1 (6 bases). CDR3 size: 12 residues. V was shortened by 5 bases and J by 10 bases, with 14 bases between the two germline ends. The CDR3 region is CASSIETGVYTF. The CDR3 DNA reads as TGTGCCAGCAGTATCGAGACAGGCGTCTACACCTTC.

The gene calls are TRBV7-2 and TRBJ2-1, with D perhaps TRBD2 (6 bases). V lost 3 bases and J 9 bases, leaving 15 bases between the germline ends. The CDR3 loop spans 14 amino acids. Germline V CDR1 and CDR2: SGHTA, FQGNSA. In DNA, the CDR3 is TGTGCCAGCAGCTTGAGGGCTAGCGTCGTTGAGCAGTTCTTC. It yields the protein CASSLRASVVEQFF.

V and J are TRBV6-2 or TRBV6-3 and TRBJ2-3; weak D call: TRBD2 (5 bases). Germline lookup yields CDR1 MNHEY and CDR2 SVGEGT. This CDR3 has 13 residues. Trimming pared 7 bases from V and 2 bases from J, leaving 10 bases between. CDR3 protein: CASMRDFTDTQYF. CDR3 bases: TGTGCCAGCATGAGGGATTTCACAGATACGCAGTATTTT.

The rearrangement uses TRBV5-1 and TRBJ2-1; possible D gene TRBD2, 6 bases. The CDR3 is made up of 13 amino acids. CDR1 is SGHRS, CDR2 YFSETQ, per germline. V dropped 7 bases and J dropped 4 bases, with 12 bases sitting between them. The CDR3 loop reads CASGRDSYNEQFF. The CDR3 nucleotides are TGCGCCAGCGGCCGGGACTCTTACAATGAGCAGTTCTTC.

To note about this clonotype: The CDR3 does not end in the conserved phenylalanine or tryptophan, so this is likely a read error. V gene TRBV6-6 combines with J gene TRBJ2-1, with 8 bases identical to TRBD2. The germline CDR1 and CDR2 sequences are MNHNY and SVGAGI (reference sequence). The CDR3 contains 13 residues. Trimming cost V 5 bases and J 6 bases; bases outside gene matches: 3. CDR3 DNA sequence: TGTGCCAGCAGTCTACTAGCGGCCAATGAGCAGTTCTCC. It is translated as CASSLLAANEQFS.

V is TRBV5-1 and J is TRBJ2-7; D is possibly TRBD1 (6 bases). Trimming took 1 base from V and 3 from J, leaving 14 bases between them. This CDR3 comprises 15 residues. Germline CDR1 and CDR2: SGHRS and YFSETQ. The CDR3 reads CASSLSGANLYEQYF. The CDR3 DNA follows: TGCGCCAGCAGCTTGTCAGGGGCGAACCTCTACGAGCAGTACTTC.

V is TRBV20-1 and J is TRBJ2-7; 7 nucleotides agree with TRBD2. From germline, CDR1 is DFQATT and CDR2 SNEGSKA (reference sequence). V lost 6 bases, J lost 6 bases, and 5 bases stayed unmatched. This CDR3 spans 11 amino acids. DNA for the CDR3: TGCAGTGCCGATGGGGGGGGCGAGCAGTACTTC. Residues: CSADGGGEQYF.

The CDR3 loop is CASSYPMPGGEAFF. The CDR3, as DNA: TGTGCCAGCAGTTACCCCATGCCTGGGGGAGAAGCTTTCTTT. The chain employs TRBV6-5 and TRBJ1-1, with D tentatively TRBD1 (5 bases). Germline V gene data show CDR1 as MNHEY and CDR2 as SVGAGI. V was cut by 2 bases and J by 8 bases, with 15 bases left in between. The CDR3 is 14 amino acids.

This clonotype was found many times. This chain links TRBV29-1 with TRBJ2-1; no firm D call. The CDR3 sequence is 10 residues long. V was cut by 5 bases and J by 9 bases, with 8 bases left in between. Germline CDR1 SQVTM, CDR2 ANQGSEA. The CDR3 DNA reads as TGCAGCGTTAGCTCTGGTGAGCAGTTCTTC. Residues: CSVSSGEQFF.

The chain is built from TRBV9 and TRBJ2-1; TRBD1 matches 7 bases. V lost 2 bases to trimming and J lost 5 bases; unmatched junction nucleotides: 4. The CDR3 has 14 amino acids. CDR1 and CDR2 (germline): SGDLS, YYNGEE. DNA of the CDR3: TGTGCCAGCAGCGTTTTTACAGGGGACAATGAGCAGTTCTTC. Its translation is CASSVFTGDNEQFF.

This clonotype was observed a handful of times. The chain links TRBV5-1 to TRBJ2-1, with TRBD1 identical over 7 bases. The germline V gene has CDR1 SGHRS and CDR2 YFSETQ. The CDR3 length is 14 residues. Germline trimming cut 7 bases from V and 2 bases from J; bases unmatched to any gene: 6. The CDR3, as DNA: TGCGCCAGCGGCAGACAGGGAACCTACAATGAGCAGTTCTTC. This encodes CASGRQGTYNEQFF.